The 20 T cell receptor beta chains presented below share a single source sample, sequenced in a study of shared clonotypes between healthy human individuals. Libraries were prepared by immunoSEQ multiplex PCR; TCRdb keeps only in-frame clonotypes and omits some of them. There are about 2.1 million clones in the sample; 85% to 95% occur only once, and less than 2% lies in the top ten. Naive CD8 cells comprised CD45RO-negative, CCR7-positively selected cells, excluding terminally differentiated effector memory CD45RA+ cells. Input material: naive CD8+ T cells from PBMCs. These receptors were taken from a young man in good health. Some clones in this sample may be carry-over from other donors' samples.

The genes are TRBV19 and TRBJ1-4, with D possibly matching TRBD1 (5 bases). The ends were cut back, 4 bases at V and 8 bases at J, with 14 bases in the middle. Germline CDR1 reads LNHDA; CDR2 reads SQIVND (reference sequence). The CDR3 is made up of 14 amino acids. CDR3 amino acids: CASSTSGGDEKLFF. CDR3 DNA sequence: TGTGCCAGTAGTACCTCGGGAGGGGACGAAAAACTGTTTTTT. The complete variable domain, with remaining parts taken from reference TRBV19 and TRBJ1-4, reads DGGITQSPKYLFRKEGQNVTLSCEQNLNHDAMYWYRQDPGQGLRLIYYSQIVNDFQKGDIAEGYSVSREKKESFPLTVTSAQKNPTAFYLCASSTSGGDEKLFFGSGTQLSVL.

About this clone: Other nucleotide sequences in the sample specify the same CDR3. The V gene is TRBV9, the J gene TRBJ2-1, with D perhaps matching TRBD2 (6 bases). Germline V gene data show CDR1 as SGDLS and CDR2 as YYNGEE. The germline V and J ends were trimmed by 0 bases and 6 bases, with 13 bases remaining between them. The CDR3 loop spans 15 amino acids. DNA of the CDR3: TGTGCCAGCAGCGTAGGTGGGGGGTCAAGCAATGAGCAGTTCTTC. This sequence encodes CASSVGGGSSNEQFF.

The CDR3 DNA is TGTGCCAGCGGGTTCGGGCCAGTTGGCGCCTACGAGCAGTACTTC. This sequence encodes CASGFGPVGAYEQYF. The chain couples TRBV27 to TRBJ2-7; D is unclear. CDR1 is MNHEY and CDR2 is SMNVEV in the germline V gene (reference sequence). Trimming cost V 8 bases and J 2 bases, with 19 bases left between them. The CDR3 covers 15 residues.

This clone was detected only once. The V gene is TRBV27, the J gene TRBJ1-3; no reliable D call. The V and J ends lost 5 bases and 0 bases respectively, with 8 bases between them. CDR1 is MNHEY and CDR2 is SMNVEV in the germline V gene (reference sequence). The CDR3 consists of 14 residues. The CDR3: CASSPRLSGNTIYF. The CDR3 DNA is TGTGCCAGCAGTCCCAGACTCTCTGGAAACACCATATATTTT.

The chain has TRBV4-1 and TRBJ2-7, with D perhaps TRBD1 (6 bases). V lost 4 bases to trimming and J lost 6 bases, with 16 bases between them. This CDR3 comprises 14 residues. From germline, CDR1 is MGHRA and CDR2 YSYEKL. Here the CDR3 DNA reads TGCGCCAGCAGCCGCCTAGAGGGGGTTGGCGAGCAGTACTTC. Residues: CASSRLEGVGEQYF.

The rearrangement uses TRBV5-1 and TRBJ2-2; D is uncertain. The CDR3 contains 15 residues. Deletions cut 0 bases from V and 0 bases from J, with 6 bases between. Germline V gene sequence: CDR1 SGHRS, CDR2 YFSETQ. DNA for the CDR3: TGCGCCAGCAGCTTGGGAGCGTCGAACACCGGGGAGCTGTTTTTT. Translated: CASSLGASNTGELFF.

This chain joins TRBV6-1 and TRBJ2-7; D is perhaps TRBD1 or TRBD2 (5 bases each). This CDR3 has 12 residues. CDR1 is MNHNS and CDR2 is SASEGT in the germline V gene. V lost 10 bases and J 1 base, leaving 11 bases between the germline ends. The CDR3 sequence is CAIRDRSYEQYF. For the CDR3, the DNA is TGTGCCATCCGGGACCGATCCTACGAGCAGTACTTC.

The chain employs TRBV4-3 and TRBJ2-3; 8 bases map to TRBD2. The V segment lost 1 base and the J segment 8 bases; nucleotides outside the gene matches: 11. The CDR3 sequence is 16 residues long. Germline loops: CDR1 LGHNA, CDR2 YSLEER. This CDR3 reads CASSQGQAGAHGTQYF. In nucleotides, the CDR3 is TGCGCCAGCAGCCAAGGGCAAGCGGGAGCCCATGGTACGCAGTATTTT.

CDR3 loop: CASSLDSFFTGELFF. Written as DNA, the CDR3 is TGTGCCAGCAGCTTGGACAGTTTCTTCACCGGGGAGCTGTTTTTT. V usage is TRBV7-9 and J usage is TRBJ2-2, with D possibly matching TRBD1 (6 bases). The germline V and J ends were trimmed by 3 bases and 4 bases, with 12 bases remaining between them. CDR3 size: 15 residues. Looked up from germline, CDR1 is SEHNR and CDR2 is FQNEAQ (reference sequence).

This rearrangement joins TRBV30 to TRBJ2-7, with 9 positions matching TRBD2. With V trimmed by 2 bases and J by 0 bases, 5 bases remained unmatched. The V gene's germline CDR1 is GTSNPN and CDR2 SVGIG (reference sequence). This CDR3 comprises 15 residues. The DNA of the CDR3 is TGTGCCTGGAGTTTTGGCGGGAGGGCCTCCTACGAGCAGTACTTC. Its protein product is CAWSFGGRASYEQYF.

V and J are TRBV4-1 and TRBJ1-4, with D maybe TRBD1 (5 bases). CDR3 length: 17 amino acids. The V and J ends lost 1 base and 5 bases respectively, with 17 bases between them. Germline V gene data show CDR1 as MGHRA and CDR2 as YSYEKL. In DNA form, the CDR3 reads TGCGCCAGCAGCCAAGCCCATCGTAGGGACCGAAATGAAAAACTGTTTTTT. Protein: CASSQAHRRDRNEKLFF.

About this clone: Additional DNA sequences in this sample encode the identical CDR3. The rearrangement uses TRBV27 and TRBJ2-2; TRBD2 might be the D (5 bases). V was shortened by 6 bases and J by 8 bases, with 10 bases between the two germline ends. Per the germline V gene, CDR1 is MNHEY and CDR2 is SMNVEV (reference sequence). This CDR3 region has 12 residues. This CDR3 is CASSLSGGELFF. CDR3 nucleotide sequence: TGTGCCAGCAGCTTAAGCGGAGGGGAGCTGTTTTTT.

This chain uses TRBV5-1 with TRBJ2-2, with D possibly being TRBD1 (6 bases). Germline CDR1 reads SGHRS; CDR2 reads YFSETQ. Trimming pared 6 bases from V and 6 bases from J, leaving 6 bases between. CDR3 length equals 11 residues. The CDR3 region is CASKGAGELFF. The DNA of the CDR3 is TGCGCCAGCAAGGGGGCCGGGGAGCTGTTTTTT. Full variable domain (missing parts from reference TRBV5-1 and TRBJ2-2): KAGVTQTPRYLIKTRGQQVTLSCSPISGHRSVSWYQQTPGQGLQFLFEYFSETQRNKGNFPGRFSGRQFSNSRSEMNVSTLELGDSALYLCASKGAGELFFGEGSRLTVL.

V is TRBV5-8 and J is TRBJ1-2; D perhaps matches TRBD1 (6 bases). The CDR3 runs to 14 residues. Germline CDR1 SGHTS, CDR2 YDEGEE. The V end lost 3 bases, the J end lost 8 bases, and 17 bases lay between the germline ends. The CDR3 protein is CASSSRWGREGYTF. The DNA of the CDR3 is TGTGCCAGCAGCTCCCGGTGGGGGCGCGAAGGCTACACCTTC.

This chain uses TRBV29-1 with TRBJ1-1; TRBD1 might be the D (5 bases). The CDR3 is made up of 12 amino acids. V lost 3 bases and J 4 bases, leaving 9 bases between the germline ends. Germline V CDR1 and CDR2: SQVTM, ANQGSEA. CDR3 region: CSVDNGGTEAFF. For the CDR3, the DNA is TGCAGCGTTGATAACGGGGGCACTGAAGCTTTCTTT.

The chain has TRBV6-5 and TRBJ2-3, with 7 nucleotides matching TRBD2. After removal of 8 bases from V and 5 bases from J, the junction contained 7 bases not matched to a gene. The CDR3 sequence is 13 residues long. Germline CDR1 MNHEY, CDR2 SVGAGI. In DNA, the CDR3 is TGTGCCAGCGGGGCGGGAGAGGGAGATACGCAGTATTTT. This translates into CASGAGEGDTQYF.

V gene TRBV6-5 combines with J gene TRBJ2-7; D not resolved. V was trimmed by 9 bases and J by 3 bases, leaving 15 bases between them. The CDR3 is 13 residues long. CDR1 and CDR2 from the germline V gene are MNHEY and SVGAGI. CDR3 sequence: CASASMAFYEQYF. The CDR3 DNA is TGTGCCAGTGCCTCAATGGCTTTCTACGAGCAGTACTTC.

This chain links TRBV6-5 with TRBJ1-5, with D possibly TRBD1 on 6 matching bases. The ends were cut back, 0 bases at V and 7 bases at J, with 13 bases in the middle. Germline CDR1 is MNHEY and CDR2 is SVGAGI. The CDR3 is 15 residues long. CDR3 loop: CASSYSITGHQPQHF. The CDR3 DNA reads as TGTGCCAGCAGTTACTCGATTACAGGGCACCAGCCCCAGCATTTT.

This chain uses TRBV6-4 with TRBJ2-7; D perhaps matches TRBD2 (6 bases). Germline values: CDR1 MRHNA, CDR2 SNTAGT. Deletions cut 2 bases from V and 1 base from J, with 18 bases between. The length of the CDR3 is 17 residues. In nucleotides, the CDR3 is TGTGCCAGCAGTGACCCCCGGGTGGAGCGGGTATCCTACGAGCAGTACTTC. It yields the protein CASSDPRVERVSYEQYF.

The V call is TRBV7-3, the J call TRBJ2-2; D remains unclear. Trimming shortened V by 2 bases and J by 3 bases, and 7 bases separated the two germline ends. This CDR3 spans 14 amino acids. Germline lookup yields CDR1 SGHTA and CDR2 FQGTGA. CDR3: CASSLYSDTGELFF. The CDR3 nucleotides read TGTGCCAGCAGCTTATACAGTGACACCGGGGAGCTGTTTTTT.